These 24 T cell receptor beta chains originate from one sample sequenced in a study of T cells after yellow fever vaccination (dated by TCRdb to about 2019). The receptor library was made with 5' RACE. Sequencing was carried out with an Illumina HiSeq 2500. TCRdb trimmed public reads at Q25 via fastp, called clones via MiXCR and kept in-frame beta chains. Identical CDR3 protein sequences are pooled into one entry, listed with their most common genes and DNA. The sample table contains some 120,000 distinct CDR3 sequences; only one count was recorded for roughly 8.4% of them. The top ten clones comprise roughly 27% of the sample. Per the publication, the treatment or condition label means: live attenuated yellow fever vaccine strain. The sequencing used CD8+ T cells sorted from PBMCs, collected 45 days after the yellow fever booster vaccination. These receptors were obtained from a man younger than 45 who received the YFV17D yellow fever vaccine.

CDR3 bases: TGCAGCGTTGAAGACACCGGGACAAACTACGAGCAGTACTTC. Amino acid sequence: CSVEDTGTNYEQYF. The gene calls are TRBV29-1 and TRBJ2-7; D is perhaps TRBD1 (6 bases). Germline lookup yields CDR1 SQVTM and CDR2 ANQGSEA. V lost 0 bases and J 3 bases, leaving 12 bases between the germline ends. The CDR3 has 14 amino acids.

This clonotype was picked up many times. The chain carries TRBV9 and TRBJ2-1, with D perhaps TRBD1 (6 bases). Trimming left V 2 bases short and J 2 bases short, with 11 bases between. This CDR3 is built from 15 residues. From germline, CDR1 is SGDLS and CDR2 YYNGEE. Here the CDR3 DNA reads TGTGCCAGCAGCGTCGCCGGGACAACCTACAATGAGCAGTTCTTC. The encoded protein is CASSVAGTTYNEQFF.

This clonotype was detected many times. This rearrangement joins TRBV5-5 to TRBJ2-1, with 8 bases lining up with TRBD2. This CDR3 has 18 amino acids. After removal of 3 bases from V and 4 bases from J, the junction contained 15 bases not matched to a gene. Per the germline V gene, CDR1 is SGHKS and CDR2 is YYEKEE (reference sequence). The CDR3 DNA reads TGTGCCAGCAGCTCCCTGGTCGGGAGGGCTGACTGGTACAATGAGCAGTTCTTC. Its protein is CASSSLVGRADWYNEQFF.

This clonotype was recorded a few times. CDR3 amino acids: CASSEGLGGNTIYF. CDR3 sequence (DNA): TGTGCCAGCAGTGAAGGCCTTGGGGGAAACACCATATATTTT. V gene TRBV2 combines with J gene TRBJ1-3, with D unclear. The CDR3 has 14 residues. V was clipped by 1 base and J by 4 bases, with 8 bases between them. The V gene's germline CDR1 is SNHLY and CDR2 FYNNEI.

This clonotype was observed at least ten times. The chain uses TRBV20-1 and TRBJ2-2; 8 bases line up with TRBD1. The CDR3 covers 13 residues. J gave up 2 bases and V 6 bases, and 2 bases lay outside the gene matches. In germline, CDR1 is DFQATT, CDR2 SNEGSKA (reference sequence). This CDR3 is CSAGQANTGELFF. The CDR3 DNA is TGCAGTGCGGGACAGGCCAACACCGGGGAGCTGTTTTTT.

For this clonotype: This may come from a read error, since a much larger clone is one base off. The V call is TRBV2, the J call TRBJ1-1, with a weak D call TRBD1 (6 bases). The germline V gene has CDR1 SNHLY and CDR2 FYNNEI. CDR3 length: 15 residues. The CDR3 here is CGSSVPQQGVTEAFF. The CDR3 DNA is TGTGGCAGCAGTGTCCCACAACAGGGAGTCACTGAAGCTTTCTTT.

The sample holds many counts of this clonotype. The genes are TRBV7-6 and TRBJ2-5; possible D gene TRBD1, 5 bases. The germline V gene has CDR1 SGHVS and CDR2 FNYEAQ. Trimming shortened V by 5 bases and J by 1 base, and 14 bases separated the two germline ends. The CDR3 is 15 amino acids. This CDR3 is CASSPPPDSQETQYF. The CDR3 nucleotides are TGTGCCAGCAGCCCCCCTCCCGACAGCCAAGAGACCCAGTACTTC.

This clonotype has a count of ten or more. The CDR3 nucleotides read TGCAGTGCTTATCCGGGGTACGAGTCGAATGAGCAGTTCTTC. It yields the protein CSAYPGYESNEQFF. The chain uses TRBV20-1 and TRBJ2-1, with D possibly being TRBD2 (5 bases). Germline loops: CDR1 DFQATT, CDR2 SNEGSKA (reference sequence). V gave up 5 bases and J gave up 7 bases, with 18 bases separating them. This CDR3 spans 14 amino acids.

This clonotype was observed a few times. The V and J genes are TRBV7-9 and TRBJ2-7, with D possibly called TRBD1 or TRBD2 (6 bases each). Germline loops: CDR1 SEHNR, CDR2 FQNEAQ (reference sequence). This CDR3 has 15 amino acids. V lost 5 bases and J lost 0, with 14 bases in between. Here the CDR3 DNA reads TGTGCCAGCAGCCCTAGGGGGGTCTACTCCTACGAGCAGTACTTC. Translation gives CASSPRGVYSYEQYF.

This clonotype was seen many times. V gene TRBV6-5 combines with J gene TRBJ1-1; no definite D call. This CDR3 has 13 residues. V lost 4 bases and J lost 6, with 12 bases in between. Germline V gives CDR1 MNHEY, CDR2 SVGAGI. This CDR3 is CASSSRPEAEAFF. Here the CDR3 DNA reads TGTGCCAGCAGTTCGCGTCCAGAAGCTGAAGCTTTCTTT.

The chain links TRBV7-2 to TRBJ2-7, with TRBD1 identical over 9 bases. CDR1 and CDR2 (germline): SGHTA, FQGNSA. V shed 5 bases, J shed 2 bases, and the junction held 7 bases outside the gene matches. The CDR3 spans 15 residues. CDR3 loop: CASSPGTGNPYEQYF. CDR3 DNA: TGTGCCAGCAGCCCCGGGACAGGGAATCCCTACGAGCAGTACTTC.

This clonotype was seen many times. The chain links TRBV10-1 to TRBJ2-2; 7 nucleotides align to TRBD1. Trimming at V came to 9 bases and at J to 5 bases, leaving 9 bases not matched to a gene. This CDR3 has 14 residues. Germline V gene sequence: CDR1 WNHNN, CDR2 SYGVQD (reference sequence). CDR3 bases: TGCGCCAGTTCTCACGGGACAGCAACCGGGGAGCTGTTTTTT. Encoded protein: CASSHGTATGELFF.

Ten or more counts support this clonotype. The rearrangement links TRBV20-1 to TRBJ2-1; the match to TRBD2 covers 7 bases. The germline V gene encodes CDR1 DFQATT and CDR2 SNEGSKA (reference sequence). V lost 6 bases, J lost 6 bases, and 11 bases stayed unmatched. This CDR3 is built from 14 residues. The CDR3 sequence is CSASRRELGNEQFF. CDR3 nucleotide sequence: TGCAGTGCCAGCCGGCGGGAGCTAGGCAATGAGCAGTTCTTC.

This clonotype was seen repeatedly, ten times or more. The chain carries TRBV2 and TRBJ1-1; 7 nucleotides align to TRBD1. The V gene's germline CDR1 is SNHLY and CDR2 FYNNEI. V dropped 6 bases and J dropped 5; count of bases not matched to a gene: 6. CDR3 size: 13 residues. DNA of the CDR3: TGTGCCAGCAGGGGGGACAGTTGGACTGAAGCTTTCTTT. As protein: CASRGDSWTEAFF.

This clonotype showed up just a few times. The rearrangement links TRBV20-1 to TRBJ2-3; TRBD2 might be the D (6 bases). The CDR3 loop spans 15 amino acids. Trimming pared 6 bases from V and 0 bases from J, leaving 16 bases between. CDR1 and CDR2 (germline): DFQATT, SNEGSKA (reference sequence). CDR3 region: CSANGGLRSTDTQYF. CDR3 DNA: TGCAGTGCGAACGGGGGACTGCGAAGCACAGATACGCAGTATTTT.

This clonotype was found many times. J is TRBJ2-6 and V is TRBV19, with D unclear. CDR3 size: 15 residues. The V gene's germline CDR1 is LNHDA and CDR2 SQIVND (reference sequence). Trimming removed 6 bases at V and 1 base at J, with 10 bases between. CDR3 DNA sequence: TGTGCCAGTAGCCGAGACCTTTCTGGGGCCAACGTCCTGACTTTC. This gives the protein CASSRDLSGANVLTF.

This clonotype was observed at least ten times. Written as DNA, the CDR3 is TGCGCCAGCAGCGAACAACAGATAAAAGCCATAAACTATGGCTACACCTTC. It is translated as CASSEQQIKAINYGYTF. The chain has TRBV4-3 and TRBJ1-2; D remains unclear. Germline V gives CDR1 LGHNA, CDR2 YSLEER. This CDR3 contains 17 residues. The V and J ends lost 5 bases and 2 bases respectively, with 21 bases between them.

There are many counts of this clonotype. V gene TRBV28 combines with J gene TRBJ2-1; 8 bases map to TRBD2. The junction had 7 bases not matched to a gene; V was cut back by 6 bases and J by 6 bases. In germline, CDR1 is MDHEN, CDR2 SYDVKM. The CDR3 extends over 14 amino acids. The CDR3, as DNA: TGTGCCAGCAGCCCCGGGAGGGAAAGCAATGAGCAGTTCTTC. It codes for CASSPGRESNEQFF.

There are many counts of this clonotype. The gene calls are TRBV20-1 and TRBJ2-1; 7 nucleotides match TRBD2. This CDR3 has 14 residues. Germline V gene sequence: CDR1 DFQATT, CDR2 SNEGSKA (reference sequence). The trim removed 3 bases at V and 8 bases at J, leaving 10 bases unmatched. Here the CDR3 DNA reads TGCAGTGCTAGTGGGGGGGGGAGCGCACATGAGCAGTTCTTC. Encoded protein: CSASGGGSAHEQFF.

This chain connects TRBV30 to TRBJ2-7; 7 nucleotides match TRBD1. The germline CDR1 and CDR2 sequences are GTSNPN and SVGIG (reference sequence). V shed 4 bases and J 3 bases; nucleotides not matched to a gene: 9. The CDR3 contains 14 residues. CDR3 sequence (DNA): TGTGCCTGGAATCCCGGACAGGCGAACTACGAGCAGTACTTC. Translated, it gives CAWNPGQANYEQYF.

This clonotype was observed many times. The chain recombines TRBV12-3 or TRBV12-4 with TRBJ1-1, with D hard to call. V lost 5 bases and J 5 bases, leaving 9 bases between the germline ends. The CDR3 length is 12 residues. CDR3 bases: TGTGCCAGCAGTCTGGACGGTACTGAAGCTTTCTTT. Its protein product is CASSLDGTEAFF.

This clonotype occurred many times. The chain is built from TRBV7-2 and TRBJ2-1; 13 bases are shared with TRBD2. From germline, CDR1 is SGHTA and CDR2 FQGNSA. CDR3 length equals 15 residues. After removal of 5 bases from V and 7 bases from J, the junction contained 5 bases not matched to a gene. CDR3 in amino acids: CASSRTSGSANEQFF. As DNA, the CDR3 is TGTGCCAGCAGCCGGACTAGCGGGAGTGCAAATGAGCAGTTCTTC.

This clonotype was seen a few times. The J gene is TRBJ2-1, the V gene TRBV19, with D perhaps matching TRBD2 (6 bases). This CDR3 region has 15 residues. V gave up 1 base and J gave up 4 bases, with 11 bases separating them. Germline CDR1 and CDR2: LNHDA and SQIVND (reference sequence). The CDR3 nucleotides read TGTGCCAGTAGTATAGTTAGCGGACTTTACAATGAGCAGTTCTTC. Its protein product is CASSIVSGLYNEQFF.

This clonotype appeared many times. V is TRBV27 and J is TRBJ2-7; TRBD2 is a possible D gene (6 bases). The CDR3 consists of 12 residues. V was shortened by 6 bases and J by 3 bases, with 9 bases between the two germline ends. Germline V CDR1 and CDR2: MNHEY, SMNVEV (reference sequence). The CDR3 loop is CASSRLGYEQYF. The CDR3 region has the DNA TGTGCCAGCAGCCGACTAGGCTACGAGCAGTACTTC.